Listed here is a single T cell receptor beta chain. Original handling: Reference gene primer amplification gave nucleated cell count estimates. Profiled with immunoSEQ multiplex PCR; TCRdb holds only in-frame clones, not every one. From that table come the V and J calls and clone size; the DNA was used to work out D and trimming. This sample has under 250,000 clones, with 89% found just once. This sample was taken from a study of blood T cell repertoires in COVID-19. The CDR3 is 15 amino acids. Trimming shortened V by 0 bases and J by 0 bases, and 6 bases separated the two germline ends. Germline lookup yields CDR1 SGHTA and CDR2 FQGNSA.

Sequencing used peripheral blood. The clonotype was recovered from a man aged 60 to 69 who had recovered from COVID-19. The J gene is TRBJ1-3, the V gene TRBV7-2; D not resolved. Here the CDR3 DNA reads TGTGCCAGCAGCTTAGCCCTCCTCTCTGGAAACACCATATATTTT. Protein sequence: CASSLALLSGNTIYF.